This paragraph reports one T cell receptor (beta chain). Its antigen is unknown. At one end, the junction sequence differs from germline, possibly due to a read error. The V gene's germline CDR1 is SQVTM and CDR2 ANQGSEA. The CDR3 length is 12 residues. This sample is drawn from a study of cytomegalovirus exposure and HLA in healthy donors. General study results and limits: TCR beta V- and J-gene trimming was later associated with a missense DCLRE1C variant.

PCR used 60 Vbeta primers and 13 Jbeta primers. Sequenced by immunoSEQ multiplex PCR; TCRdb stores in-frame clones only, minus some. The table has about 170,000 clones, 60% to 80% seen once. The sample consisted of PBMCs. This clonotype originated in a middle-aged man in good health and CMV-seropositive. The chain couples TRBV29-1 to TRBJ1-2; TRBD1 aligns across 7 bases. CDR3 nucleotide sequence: TGCAGCGTGCGGGACAGTAACTATGGCCACACCTTC. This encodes CSVRDSNYGHTF.